These T cell receptor beta chains were read from a single sample in a study of identical twins. TCRdb reprocessed the 5' RACE reads via MiXCR and lists one record per CDR3 protein. The profile shows 450,000 to 650,000 distinct CDR3 sequences, 9.6% of them singletons. This sample was also put to use in a study of yellow fever vaccine responses in identical twins.

The sequencing input was PBMCs. All receptors derive from a woman under 30 in good health. Each CDR3 is given with its conserved first and last residue. A D gene is named only where the DNA matches it firmly. Clone size, where shown, is once, few, many, or a class for clones that have expanded.

J,size,D,V,DNA,CDR3
TRBJ2-6,few,NA,TRBV6-1,TGTGCCAGCAGTCCTCTACTCCGGAGGGCCAACGTCCTGACTTTC,CASSPLLRRANVLTF
TRBJ1-1,many,NA,TRBV25-1,TGTGCCAGCAGTGAATGGATGGGAAAGTACACTGAAGCTTTCTTT,CASSEWMGKYTEAFF
TRBJ2-2,many,NA,TRBV4-3,TGCGCCAGCAGCCAAGAAGGCGGGGACACCGGGGAGCTGTTTTTT,CASSQEGGDTGELFF
TRBJ2-7,NA,TRBD1,TRBV24-1,TGTGCCACCAGTGTAGGTGGACAGGGCCTCGAGCAGTACTTC,CATSVGGQGLEQYF
TRBJ2-1,many,TRBD1,TRBV20-1,TGCAGTGCTCGCCCCGGGGGACAGGACTACAATGAGCAGTTCTTC,CSARPGGQDYNEQFF
TRBJ2-7,few,TRBD2,TRBV7-2,TGTGCCAGCAGACTGACTAGCGGGAGCTCCTACGAGCAGTACTTC,CASRLTSGSSYEQYF
TRBJ1-6,many,NA,TRBV7-9,TGTGCCAGCAGCTTAATCCAGGGTGGGAATTCACCCCTCCACTTT,CASSLIQGGNSPLHF
TRBJ2-7,NA,TRBD1,TRBV5-1,TGCGCCAGCAGCAATCTTGGACAGGGTGGTTCTGGCTACGAGCAGTACTTC,CASSNLGQGGSGYEQYF
TRBJ2-5,NA,TRBD1,TRBV7-9,TGTGCCAGCAGCTTAGGGACAGGGTGGGAGACCCAGTACTTC,CASSLGTGWETQYF
TRBJ2-7,many,NA,TRBV27,TGTGCCAGCAGTTTCTCAGGGGGGCGCTCTGAAGAGCAGTACTTC,CASSFSGGRSEEQYF
TRBJ2-5,many,NA,TRBV6-7,TGTGCCAGCAGCCCGGTACTGCAGGGTGAGGCAGAGACCCAGTACTTC,CASSPVLQGEAETQYF
TRBJ2-3,NA,NA,TRBV5-5,TGTGCCAGCAGGGGGGGGGCGCCGACAGATACGCAGTATTTT,CASRGGAPTDTQYF
TRBJ1-1,many,NA,TRBV18,TGTGCCAGCTCACCACCAGGACGAATGGGGACTGAAGCTTTCTTT,CASSPPGRMGTEAFF
TRBJ2-7,NA,TRBD1,TRBV6-2/TRBV6-3,TGTGCCAGCAGTTATGGCCCGGGACAGCACTCCTACGAGCAGTACTTC,CASSYGPGQHSYEQYF
TRBJ2-5,NA,NA,TRBV3-1,TGTGCCAGCAGCCACGAGGGCCCGCTGCAGTACTTC,CASSHEGPLQYF
TRBJ2-5,many,NA,TRBV7-8,TGTGCCAGCAGCTTAGCCCGTGCGGGGTGGGAGACCCAGTACTTC,CASSLARAGWETQYF
TRBJ1-2,many,NA,TRBV7-2,TGTGCCAGCAGCCCGCGGGGGGGCTCTGGCTACACCTTC,CASSPRGGSGYTF
TRBJ2-7,NA,NA,TRBV24-1,TGTGCCACCAGTGATGCTGCTCAGCCTTACGAGCAGTACTTC,CATSDAAQPYEQYF
TRBJ2-7,NA,NA,TRBV3-1,TGTGCCAGCAGCCACCCCCCCACGTGGTACTTC,CASSHPPTWYF
TRBJ2-1,few,NA,TRBV5-1,TGCGCCAGCAGCTTGTACGGGGGGCCCCCCTACAATGAGCAGTTCTTC,CASSLYGGPPYNEQFF
TRBJ2-3,few,TRBD2,TRBV29-1,TGCAGCGTTGAAGGGGCGGGAGGCTCAGATACGCAGTATTTT,CSVEGAGGSDTQYF
TRBJ2-2,NA,NA,TRBV7-6,TGTGCCAGCAGTTTCCAGGGGTTCACCGGGGAGCTGTTTTTT,CASSFQGFTGELFF
TRBJ2-3,few,NA,TRBV7-2,TGTGCCAGCAGCGGGACGGGGCGAGGCGGCCACAGGGATACGCAGTATTTT,CASSGTGRGGHRDTQYF
TRBJ2-3,once,NA,TRBV20-1,TGCAGCGGGGACACTAGCACAGATACGCAGTATTTT,CSGDTSTDTQYF
TRBJ1-1,many,NA,TRBV5-1,TGCGCCAGCCGAGAAATCAGCGGCACTGAAGCTTTCTTT,CASREISGTEAFF
TRBJ1-5,many,NA,TRBV29-1,TGCAGCGTTGGAAACGCCCCCGGGAGGCCCCAGCATTTT,CSVGNAPGRPQHF
TRBJ2-5,many,NA,TRBV12-3/TRBV12-4,TGTGCCAGCAGTTTTACCACAGGGAGAGGGGAGACCCAGTACTTC,CASSFTTGRGETQYF
TRBJ2-4,few,NA,TRBV7-9,TGTGCCAGCAGTTCTACAGGGCGCGGAGCCAAAAACATTCAGTACTTC,CASSSTGRGAKNIQYF
TRBJ2-1,few,NA,TRBV3-1,TGTGCCAGCAGCCCCGTGTGGCAGGTTTCCCCAAGCTCCTACAATGAGCAGTTCTTC,CASSPVWQVSPSSYNEQFF
TRBJ2-7,few,NA,TRBV6-4,TGTGCCAGCAGTGAGACCTCAGACAGTGTTGGGGCCGAGCAGTACTTC,CASSETSDSVGAEQYF
TRBJ2-7,NA,NA,TRBV28,TGTGCCAGCAGCAGGGTCCCATCCTACGAGCAGTACTTC,CASSRVPSYEQYF
TRBJ2-7,many,NA,TRBV7-2,TGTGCCAGCAGCGAAAGCTCCGAGCAGTACTTC,CASSESSEQYF
TRBJ2-7,NA,TRBD1,TRBV24-1,TGTGCCACCAGTGATCCCGGGACAGGGCACCACGAGCAGTACTTC,CATSDPGTGHHEQYF
TRBJ2-5,few,TRBD2,TRBV7-8,TGTGCCAGCAGCACTAGCGGGCCTCTCATGGGGAAAGAGACCCAGTACTTC,CASSTSGPLMGKETQYF
TRBJ1-2,many,NA,TRBV7-6,TGTGCCAGCAGCTTGGACAGATACTATGGCTACACCTTC,CASSLDRYYGYTF
TRBJ2-7,many,TRBD1,TRBV5-1,TGCGCCAGCAGCTCAGGGGGCCTCTACGAGCAGTACTTC,CASSSGGLYEQYF
TRBJ2-2,NA,NA,TRBV11-2,TGTGCCAGCCGCCGACCCTGGCGACGGGATACCGGGGAGCTGTTTTTT,CASRRPWRRDTGELFF
TRBJ2-2,few,TRBD1,TRBV29-1,TGCAGCGCTAGGGGGCGTTCGACCGGGGAGCTGTTTTTT,CSARGRSTGELFF
TRBJ2-1,many,TRBD2,TRBV5-6,TGTGCCAGCAGCCGTATGGGACTAGCGGGAGACAATGAGCAGTTCTTC,CASSRMGLAGDNEQFF
TRBJ2-1,NA,TRBD1,TRBV11-2,TGTGCCAGCAGATTAAACCGGGACAGCACACACAATGAGCAGTTCTTC,CASRLNRDSTHNEQFF
TRBJ2-7,few,NA,TRBV21-1,TGTGCCAGCAGCAAAGAACTAGCGGGAGTCTACGAGCAGTACTTC,CASSKELAGVYEQYF
TRBJ2-5,few,TRBD1,TRBV9,TGTGCCAGCAGGTATACCGGGACAGAAAAAGAGACCCAGTACTTC,CASRYTGTEKETQYF
TRBJ2-1,many,TRBD2,TRBV4-1,TGCGCCAGCAGCCAAGGAGCCGGGACTAGCGGGAGTCCGGACTACAATGAGCAGTTCTTC,CASSQGAGTSGSPDYNEQFF
TRBJ2-7,many,NA,TRBV7-9,TGTGCCAGCAGCCCCGGGTGGGGCCTCGAGCAGTACTTC,CASSPGWGLEQYF
TRBJ1-1,few,NA,TRBV7-2,TGTGCCAGCAGCCCATACCGGGCCGTTGAAGCTTTCTTT,CASSPYRAVEAFF